The T cell receptor beta chain described here comes from a study of blood T cells in healthy people across ages. The table lists this clonotype with a few counts. Next came a second PCR, run for roughly 6 to 11 cycles, which used a sample-barcoded 5' primer along with a J-beta primer mix. At least 2.5 million CDR3-containing paired-end reads were obtained per sample. TCRdb ran MiXCR on the 5' RACE reads and lists one entry per CDR3 protein. This table holds roughly 1.7 million distinct CDR3 sequences, around 36% found once. Germline trimming cut 5 bases from V and 5 bases from J; bases unmatched to any gene: 15. The germline V gene has CDR1 SGHVS and CDR2 FNYEAQ. This CDR3 spans 18 amino acids.

The origin of this receptor is a woman in her 30s in good health. This rearrangement joins TRBV7-6 to TRBJ2-1, with 10 bases fitting TRBD2. The sequencing input was blood. CDR3 region: CASSPNAGSGGNHNEQFF. The CDR3, as DNA: TGTGCCAGCAGCCCCAATGCTGGTAGCGGGGGGAACCACAATGAGCAGTTCTTC.